This is a list of T cell receptor beta chains from one sample in a study of Ad26.COV2.S vaccination and SARS-CoV-2 variants. Only in-frame clones appear in the TCRdb table, and some are missing; sequencing was by immunoSEQ multiplex PCR. The table has fewer than 400,000 clones, 86% seen once; the top ten hold 1.9%. Source: peripheral blood, taken in a trial of Ad26.COV2.S vaccine versus placebo. These receptors were obtained from a person aged 18-60 years who received the Ad26.COV2.S COVID-19 vaccine or a placebo. The conserved cysteine and the conserved F or W are not part of the CDR3 here. The order of the fields is clone size, V gene, J gene, CDR3 protein. Clone sizes are given selectively: once, few, many, or a class where the clone is expanded.

-,TRBV19,TRBJ2-3,ASSDRSMGTDTQY
-,TRBV4-3,TRBJ2-7,ASSQDLTAQYEQY
-,TRBV19,TRBJ2-1,ASSIRQGRYNEQF
-,TRBV3-1/TRBV3-2,TRBJ2-1,ASSQDNTSGGPSSYNEQF
-,TRBV9,TRBJ1-5,ASSAGQVGNQPQH
once,TRBV12-2,TRBJ1-5,ASRLETENSNQPQH
-,TRBV7-2,TRBJ2-2,ASSFGLGTGELF
-,TRBV7-6,TRBJ2-5,ASSPDPTSSSGGYQETQY
-,TRBV10-3,TRBJ1-2,AISPDSYGYT
-,TRBV7-3,TRBJ1-6,ASSLSNGFHPAIGSPLH
-,TRBV6-6,TRBJ1-2,ASSHQGGTNYGYT
-,TRBV11-1,TRBJ1-2,ASTSDRGYGYT
-,TRBV5-6,TRBJ1-1,ASSSGWGDTEAF
-,TRBV2,TRBJ1-5,ASSEEQGSNQPQH
-,TRBV18,TRBJ2-5,ASSLSGQGAQTQY
few,TRBV4-2,TRBJ2-7,ASSRGGGSYEQY
-,TRBV3-1/TRBV3-2,TRBJ2-3,ASSFRTSGGTDTQY
-,TRBV5-1,TRBJ2-7,ASSSGQAVGEQY
-,TRBV15,TRBJ1-2,ATSGWGTAANYGYT
-,TRBV7-9,TRBJ1-5,ASSHSRQGNQPQH
once,TRBV7-2,TRBJ2-3,ASSGTSGGTDTQY
once,TRBV7-2,TRBJ2-5,ASSSNRLAGAQETQY
once,TRBV19,TRBJ1-2,ASSIDNTGYYGYT
-,TRBV29-1,TRBJ2-5,SVSTGTGQRETQY
-,TRBV5-1,TRBJ1-1,ASSLSQDPQVAF
-,TRBV27,TRBJ1-2,ASSLSAVSRYT
-,TRBV2,TRBJ2-3,ASSERSAPRPHTQY
-,TRBV28,TRBJ2-7,ASSLPPGLAVSYEQY
-,TRBV3-1/TRBV3-2,TRBJ2-7,ASSPRTGTTYEQY
-,TRBV7-9,TRBJ2-5,ASSRGRTDQETQY
once,TRBV5-1,TRBJ1-1,ASSSSLRTEAF
-,TRBV19,TRBJ1-2,ASSVLPGQGVASYT
-,TRBV21-1,TRBJ1-1,ASSKGGGSLNTEAF
-,TRBV2,TRBJ1-3,ASSEGRARSGNTIY
-,TRBV7-2,TRBJ2-6,ASSPRDSRSGANVLT
-,TRBV18,TRBJ2-2,ASSPMQTNTGELF
-,TRBV5-1,TRBJ1-6,ASSLEGGNSPLH
-,TRBV18,TRBJ1-1,ASSGQGMNTEAF
few,TRBV2,TRBJ1-2,ASRGTGTFFRYT
once,TRBV20-1,TRBJ1-5,SASLVRSNQPQH
-,TRBV4-1,TRBJ2-3,ASSQGGSVTSARDTQY
-,TRBV18,TRBJ1-1,ASSPGSNTEAF
-,TRBV5-4,TRBJ2-1,ASSRVHNEQF
-,TRBV10-2,TRBJ2-7,ASSEPADGGGFYEQY
-,TRBV6-1,TRBJ1-6,ASSEALLGQGLNSPLH
-,TRBV29-1,TRBJ2-7,SATRDTTYEQY
-,TRBV3-1/TRBV3-2,TRBJ2-1,ASSPGQGPRKF
-,TRBV6-2/TRBV6-3,TRBJ2-1,ASSYQDPLSWYNEQF
-,TRBV5-1,TRBJ1-4,ASSLGGKRANEKLF
-,TRBV6-2/TRBV6-3,TRBJ1-6,ASSLIPDSYNSPLH
-,TRBV7-3,TRBJ2-1,ASSLGTVRGLASYNEQF
-,TRBV5-6,TRBJ1-2,ASSLPSSGGYT
-,TRBV25-1,TRBJ2-2,ASSERWDTGELF
-,TRBV19,TRBJ2-3,ASSVAGRLDTQY